The T cell receptor (beta chain) described here comes from a study of OX40 agonist ivuxolimab in advanced cancers. Overall study context: Partial responses were achieved by three patients, of whom one had hepatocellular carcinoma and two had cutaneous melanoma. Study outcomes and limitations: Relatively little clonal expansion, among the lowest observed, appeared in partial responders at 0.1-3.0 mg/kg.

Concerning this clone: What it binds is unknown.

The protocol was immunoSEQ multiplex PCR, while the TCRdb copy is restricted to in-frame clones and leaves out a portion. The sample has just over 40,000 clones, approximately 87% seen once. With autoimmune disease history or systemic immunosuppression, patients were excluded. Researchers took blood at baseline, on cycle 4 day 1, and on cycle 7 day 1. Germline lookup yields CDR1 LNHDA and CDR2 SQIVND (reference sequence). This CDR3 region has 14 residues. V was trimmed by 2 bases and J by 6 bases, leaving 14 bases between them. Sample: CD4+ or CD8+ T cells sorted from blood, taken in a trial of the OX40 agonist ivuxolimab. This clonotype was sampled from an adult with an advanced solid tumor such as melanoma, head and neck, liver or kidney cancer. The rearrangement joins TRBV19 to TRBJ2-7, with a tentative D call TRBD1 (6 bases). In DNA form, the CDR3 reads TGTGCCAGTAGTATACAAACAGGGTTCGGCGAGCAGTACTTC. This codes for CASSIQTGFGEQYF.